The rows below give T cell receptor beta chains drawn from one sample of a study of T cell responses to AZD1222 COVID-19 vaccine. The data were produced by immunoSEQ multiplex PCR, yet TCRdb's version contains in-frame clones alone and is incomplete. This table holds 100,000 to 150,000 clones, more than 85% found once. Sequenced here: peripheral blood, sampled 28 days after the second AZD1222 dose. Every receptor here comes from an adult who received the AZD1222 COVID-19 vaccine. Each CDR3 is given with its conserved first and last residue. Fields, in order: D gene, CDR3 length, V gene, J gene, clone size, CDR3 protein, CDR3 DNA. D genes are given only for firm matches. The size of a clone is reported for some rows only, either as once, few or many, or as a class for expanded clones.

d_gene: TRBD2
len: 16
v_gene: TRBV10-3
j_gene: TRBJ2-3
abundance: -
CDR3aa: CAIGAGGRYSTDTQYF
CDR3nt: TGTGCCATCGGGGCGGGGGGCCGGTATAGCACAGATACGCAGTATTTT

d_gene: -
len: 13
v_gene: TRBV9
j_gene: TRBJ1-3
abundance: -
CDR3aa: CASSVVPGNTIYF
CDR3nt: TGTGCCAGCAGCGTAGTTCCCGGAAACACCATATATTTT

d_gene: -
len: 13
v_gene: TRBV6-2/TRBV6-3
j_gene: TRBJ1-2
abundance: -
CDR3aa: CASSQQDVGGYTF
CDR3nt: TGTGCCAGCAGTCAACAGGACGTTGGGGGCTACACCTTC

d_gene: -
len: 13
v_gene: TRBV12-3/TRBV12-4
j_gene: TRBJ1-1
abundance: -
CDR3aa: CASTRTSNTEAFF
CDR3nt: TGTGCCAGCACCCGGACATCGAACACTGAAGCTTTCTTT

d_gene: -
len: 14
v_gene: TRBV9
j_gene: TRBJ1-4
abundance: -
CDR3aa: CASSEPGTNEKLFF
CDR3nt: TGTGCCAGCAGCGAACCCGGGACTAATGAAAAACTGTTTTTT

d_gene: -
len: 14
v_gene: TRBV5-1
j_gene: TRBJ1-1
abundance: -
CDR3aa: CASRSGTLNTEAFF
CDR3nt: TGCGCCAGCAGGTCCGGGACGTTGAACACTGAAGCTTTCTTT

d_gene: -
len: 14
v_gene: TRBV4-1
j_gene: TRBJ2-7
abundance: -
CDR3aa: CASSPGQSSYEQYF
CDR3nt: TGCGCCAGCAGCCCCGGACAGTCTTCCTACGAGCAGTACTTC

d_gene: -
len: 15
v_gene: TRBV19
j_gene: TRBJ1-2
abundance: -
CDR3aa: CASSTHPGANYGYTF
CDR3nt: TGTGCCAGTAGTACCCACCCGGGAGCTAACTATGGCTACACCTTC

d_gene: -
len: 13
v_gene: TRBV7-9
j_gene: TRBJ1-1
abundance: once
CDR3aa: CASSLYAYTEAFF
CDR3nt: TGTGCCAGCAGCCTTTATGCTTACACTGAAGCTTTCTTT

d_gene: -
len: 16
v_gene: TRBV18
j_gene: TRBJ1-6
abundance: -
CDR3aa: CASSQGSSSYNSPLHF
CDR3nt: TGTGCCAGCTCACAGGGGTCCAGCTCCTATAATTCACCCCTCCACTTT

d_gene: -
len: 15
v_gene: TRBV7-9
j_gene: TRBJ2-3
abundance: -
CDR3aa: CASSLGAEGADTQYF
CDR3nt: TGTGCCAGCAGCTTAGGGGCGGAGGGAGCAGATACGCAGTATTTT

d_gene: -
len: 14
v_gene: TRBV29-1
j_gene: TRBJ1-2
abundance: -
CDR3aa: CSVEEDEYNYGYTF
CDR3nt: TGCAGCGTTGAAGAGGATGAGTATAACTATGGCTACACCTTC

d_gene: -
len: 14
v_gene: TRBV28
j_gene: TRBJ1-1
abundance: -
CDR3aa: CASSPTREGTEAFF
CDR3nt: TGTGCCAGCAGCCCAACCAGGGAGGGCACTGAAGCTTTCTTT

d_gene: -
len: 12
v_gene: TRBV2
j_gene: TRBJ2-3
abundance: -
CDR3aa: CASIPAVSTQYF
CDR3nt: TGTGCCAGCATCCCCGCTGTTAGTACGCAGTATTTT

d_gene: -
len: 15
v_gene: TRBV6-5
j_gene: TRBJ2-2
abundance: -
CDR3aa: CASGEDRGRAGELFF
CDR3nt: TGTGCCAGCGGGGAGGACCGGGGGCGGGCCGGGGAGCTGTTTTTT

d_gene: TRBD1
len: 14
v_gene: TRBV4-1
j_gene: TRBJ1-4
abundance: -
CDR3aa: CASSFRDRGEKLFF
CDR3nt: TGCGCCAGCAGCTTCCGGGACAGGGGCGAAAAACTGTTTTTT

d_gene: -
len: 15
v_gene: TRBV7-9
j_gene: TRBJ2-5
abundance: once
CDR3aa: CASSLLGRIQETQYF
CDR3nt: TGTGCCAGCAGCCTCTTGGGGAGGATTCAAGAGACCCAGTACTTC

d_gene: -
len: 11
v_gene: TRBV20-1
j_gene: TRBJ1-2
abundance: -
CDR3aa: CSAQRDYGYTF
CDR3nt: TGCAGTGCCCAGAGGGACTATGGCTACACCTTC

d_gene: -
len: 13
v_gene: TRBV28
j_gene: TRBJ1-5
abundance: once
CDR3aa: CASEDGGNQPQHF
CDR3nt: TGTGCCAGCGAGGACGGGGGCAATCAGCCCCAGCATTTT

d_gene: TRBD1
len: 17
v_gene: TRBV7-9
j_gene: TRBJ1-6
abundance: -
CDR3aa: CASSSSGQGPYNSPLHF
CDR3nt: TGTGCCAGCAGCTCGTCGGGACAGGGACCCTATAATTCACCCCTCCACTTT

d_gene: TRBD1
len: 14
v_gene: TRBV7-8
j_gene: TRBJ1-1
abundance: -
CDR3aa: CASSRDRDRGAAFF
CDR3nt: TGTGCCAGCAGCCGAGACCGGGACAGGGGGGCAGCTTTCTTT

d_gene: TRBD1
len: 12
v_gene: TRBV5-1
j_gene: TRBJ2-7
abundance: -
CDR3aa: CASSSGQGAQYF
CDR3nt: TGCGCCAGCAGCTCCGGACAGGGAGCGCAGTACTTC

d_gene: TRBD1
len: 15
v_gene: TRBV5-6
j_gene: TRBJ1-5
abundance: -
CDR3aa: CASSSGQVSNQPQHF
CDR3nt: TGTGCCAGCAGCTCCGGACAGGTCAGCAATCAGCCCCAGCATTTT

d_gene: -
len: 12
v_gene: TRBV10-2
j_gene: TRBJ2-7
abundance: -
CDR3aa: CASTGDARSEYF
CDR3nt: TGCGCCAGCACCGGGGACGCTCGGTCGGAGTACTTC

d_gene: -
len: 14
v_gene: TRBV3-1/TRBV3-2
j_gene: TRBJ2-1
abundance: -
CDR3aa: CASTGSLSYNEQFF
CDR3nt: TGTGCCAGTACCGGAAGCCTCTCCTACAATGAGCAGTTCTTC

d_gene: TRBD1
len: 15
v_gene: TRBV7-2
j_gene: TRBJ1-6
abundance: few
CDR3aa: CASSLRTGVDSPLHF
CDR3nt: TGTGCCAGCAGCTTACGGACAGGGGTGGATTCACCCCTCCACTTT

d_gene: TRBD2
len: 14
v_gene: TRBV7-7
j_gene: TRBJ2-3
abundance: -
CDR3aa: CASSRTSEADTQYF
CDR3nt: TGTGCTAGCAGCCGGACTAGCGAGGCAGATACGCAGTATTTT

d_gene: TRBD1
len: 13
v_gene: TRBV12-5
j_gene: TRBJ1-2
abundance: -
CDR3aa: CASGLVTGDGYTF
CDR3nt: TGTGCTAGTGGTTTGGTAACAGGGGATGGCTACACCTTC

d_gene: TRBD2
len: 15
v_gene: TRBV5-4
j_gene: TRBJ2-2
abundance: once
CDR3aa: CASSALAGGTGELFF
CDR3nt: TGTGCCAGCAGCGCGTTAGCGGGGGGGACCGGGGAGCTGTTTTTT